The rows below give T cell receptor beta chains drawn from one sample of a study of cytomegalovirus exposure and HLA in healthy donors. TCRdb keeps only in-frame clones here, not all; method: immunoSEQ multiplex PCR. This sample carries over 90,000 clones, 60% to 75% of them seen once, and the ten largest clones take 2.5% to 3.5%. Sequences were obtained from PBMCs. The receptors originated from a man in his fifties or sixties in good health and CMV-seronegative. Both conserved end residues are part of each CDR3. The D gene is left open where the match is weak. Size is omitted from some rows. Given values are once, few, many or a class for expanded clones.

J: TRBJ1-5
size: .
D: TRBD1
V: TRBV27
DNA: TGTGCCAGCAGACGGATGACAGGGGTCCCTAATCAGCCCCAGCATTTT
CDR3: CASRRMTGVPNQPQHF

J: TRBJ1-1
size: few
D: .
V: TRBV6-6
DNA: TGTGCCAGCAGTCGAGGATTCACTGAAGCTTTCTTT
CDR3: CASSRGFTEAFF

J: TRBJ2-1
size: .
D: .
V: TRBV18
DNA: TGTGCCAGCTCATCTCTGGGCAGGGCCAATGAGCAGTTCTTC
CDR3: CASSSLGRANEQFF

J: TRBJ1-5
size: few
D: .
V: TRBV21-1
DNA: TGTGCCAGCAGCAAAGCGAGGGTGGTCTATACGTATGGCAATCAGCCCCAGCATTTT
CDR3: CASSKARVVYTYGNQPQHF

J: TRBJ1-2
size: .
D: .
V: TRBV5-6
DNA: TGTGCCAGCAGCTTGGCCGACAGTGGGGGCTACACCTTC
CDR3: CASSLADSGGYTF

J: TRBJ1-2
size: .
D: TRBD1
V: TRBV5-6
DNA: TGTGCCAGCCGGACACCGGCAGGGGGTCAAGGCGATGGCTACACCTTC
CDR3: CASRTPAGGQGDGYTF

J: TRBJ2-7
size: few
D: TRBD2
V: TRBV11-3
DNA: TGTGCCAGCAGCTCCGGACTAGCGGGAGGGCCAAGTACCTACGAGCAGTACTTC
CDR3: CASSSGLAGGPSTYEQYF

J: TRBJ1-2
size: .
D: .
V: TRBV2
DNA: TGTGCCAGCGCACAAGGGGTCAACTATGGCTACACCTTC
CDR3: CASAQGVNYGYTF

J: TRBJ1-4
size: .
D: TRBD1
V: TRBV6-1
DNA: TGTGCCAGCAGTTCAGGGGGCCTTAATGAAAAACTGTTTTTT
CDR3: CASSSGGLNEKLFF

J: TRBJ2-3
size: few
D: .
V: TRBV5-6
DNA: TGTGCCAGCAGCCCGTTCTTACTAGGGGGTCGCACAGATACGCAGTATTTT
CDR3: CASSPFLLGGRTDTQYF

J: TRBJ2-6
size: .
D: TRBD1
V: TRBV27
DNA: TGTGCCAGCAGTGCAGCCGGGACAGGGAGTGCTGGGGCCAACGTCCTGACTTTC
CDR3: CASSAAGTGSAGANVLTF

J: TRBJ2-7
size: .
D: .
V: TRBV14
DNA: TGTGCCAGCAGCCTCAGTTCGGGACAAGAACGTTACTTC
CDR3: CASSLSSGQERYF

J: TRBJ2-1
size: few
D: TRBD2
V: TRBV14
DNA: TGTGCCAGCAGCCAAGATATGTCGGGGGGGGATGAGCAGTTCTTC
CDR3: CASSQDMSGGDEQFF

J: TRBJ2-7
size: .
D: .
V: TRBV5-4
DNA: TGTGCCAGCAGCCCGGCCGGGGGAGTCTACGAGCAGTACTTC
CDR3: CASSPAGGVYEQYF

J: TRBJ2-7
size: .
D: TRBD2
V: TRBV28
DNA: TGTGCCAGCAGTCCTAGCGGGGGCTGGGACGAGCAGTACTTC
CDR3: CASSPSGGWDEQYF

J: TRBJ1-2
size: .
D: .
V: TRBV7-9
DNA: TGTGCCAGCAGCCCACCGGGGATGGGGTTCTATGGCTACACCTTC
CDR3: CASSPPGMGFYGYTF

J: TRBJ1-1
size: .
D: .
V: TRBV5-1
DNA: TGCGCCAGCAGCTTGGATCGCAGGGCCCCCACTGAAGCTTTCTTT
CDR3: CASSLDRRAPTEAFF

J: TRBJ1-2
size: once
D: .
V: TRBV25-1
DNA: TGTGCCAGCAGTCAGGGGTCAGAGTTCCATGGCTACACCTTC
CDR3: CASSQGSEFHGYTF

J: TRBJ2-1
size: .
D: TRBD1
V: TRBV4-1
DNA: TGCGCCAGCAGCCAGGTCCCGGACAGGGCGTACTACAATGAGCAGTTCTTC
CDR3: CASSQVPDRAYYNEQFF

J: TRBJ2-2
size: few
D: .
V: TRBV30
DNA: TGTGCCTGGAGTGTACTGGGCTCCGGGGAGCTGTTTTTT
CDR3: CAWSVLGSGELFF

J: TRBJ1-6
size: few
D: .
V: TRBV4-2
DNA: TGTGCCAGCAGCCGTGGACAGTACTCACCCCTCCACTTT
CDR3: CASSRGQYSPLHF

J: TRBJ2-7
size: .
D: .
V: TRBV14
DNA: TGTGCCAGCAGCCAGCTATCCGGGACACTTCTCACCTACGAGCAGTACTTC
CDR3: CASSQLSGTLLTYEQYF

J: TRBJ1-2
size: few
D: TRBD1
V: TRBV6-6
DNA: TGTGCCAGCAGTTGGGACAGGGAGGGGAGAGTAGGCTACACCTTC
CDR3: CASSWDREGRVGYTF

J: TRBJ2-4
size: few
D: .
V: TRBV11-2
DNA: TGTGCCAGCAGCTCGCGTCTAGCCAAAAACATTCAGTACTTC
CDR3: CASSSRLAKNIQYF

J: TRBJ1-1
size: .
D: .
V: TRBV11-3
DNA: TGTGCCAGCAGCTCACCTAGGACACTGGAAGCTTTCTTT
CDR3: CASSSPRTLEAFF

J: TRBJ2-7
size: .
D: TRBD1
V: TRBV25-1
DNA: TGTGCCAGCAGTGAACCCGGGACAGGGAGTTCCGAGCAGTACTTC
CDR3: CASSEPGTGSSEQYF

J: TRBJ2-5
size: .
D: TRBD1
V: TRBV4-2
DNA: TGTGCCAGCAGCCAAGAATACCAGGACAGGGGACAAGAGACCCAGTACTTC
CDR3: CASSQEYQDRGQETQYF

J: TRBJ1-5
size: .
D: .
V: TRBV19
DNA: TGTGCCAGTAGTGCGGGGGGTTGGGATCAGCCCCAGCATTTT
CDR3: CASSAGGWDQPQHF

J: TRBJ2-7
size: .
D: .
V: TRBV7-9
DNA: TGTGCCAGCAGCTCCCCCTCGTCCAACAAGCAGTACTTC
CDR3: CASSSPSSNKQYF

J: TRBJ1-2
size: .
D: .
V: TRBV29-1
DNA: TGCAGCGTACCCGTAGGTGCCAGTACAGGGAACTATGGCTACACCTTC
CDR3: CSVPVGASTGNYGYTF

J: TRBJ1-5
size: .
D: TRBD1
V: TRBV12-5
DNA: TGTGCTAGTGGTTTGGGACAGGGCAATGGTCAGCCCCAGCATTTT
CDR3: CASGLGQGNGQPQHF

J: TRBJ2-7
size: .
D: TRBD1
V: TRBV2
DNA: TGTGCCAGCAGTGAATGGGGGACAGGGAGCTACGAGCAGTACTTC
CDR3: CASSEWGTGSYEQYF

J: TRBJ2-7
size: .
D: .
V: TRBV28
DNA: TGTGCCAGCAGCCCCGTTGCAGGGGCTCGCAACGAGCAGTACTTC
CDR3: CASSPVAGARNEQYF

J: TRBJ2-1
size: .
D: TRBD2
V: TRBV5-1
DNA: TGCGCCAGCAGCTTGGTACTAGCGGGTTTCAGCTCCTACAATGAGCAGTTCTTC
CDR3: CASSLVLAGFSSYNEQFF

J: TRBJ2-7
size: once
D: .
V: TRBV30
DNA: TGTGCCTGGAGTGTACTTAAGGGGCTGAACTCCTACGAGCAGTACTTC
CDR3: CAWSVLKGLNSYEQYF

J: TRBJ1-5
size: .
D: .
V: TRBV7-6
DNA: TGTGCCAGCAGCTCATCCGGACGGGGGAATCAGCCCCAGCATTTT
CDR3: CASSSSGRGNQPQHF

J: TRBJ2-1
size: .
D: TRBD2
V: TRBV10-3
DNA: TGTGCCTCTAGCGGGTCCACACAAAGCTCCTACAATGAGCAGTTCTTC
CDR3: CASSGSTQSSYNEQFF

J: TRBJ2-7
size: .
D: .
V: TRBV5-6
DNA: TGTGCCAGCAGCTTGGTGGGGGCCCGGCACGAGCAGTACTTC
CDR3: CASSLVGARHEQYF

J: TRBJ1-1
size: few
D: TRBD1
V: TRBV2
DNA: TGTGCCAGCAGGGGGACAGAGATGAACACTGAAGCTTTCTTT
CDR3: CASRGTEMNTEAFF

J: TRBJ2-1
size: .
D: TRBD2
V: TRBV4-1
DNA: TGCGCCAGCAGCCCTAGCGGGAGCCCTCGCAATGAGCAGTTCTTC
CDR3: CASSPSGSPRNEQFF

J: TRBJ2-5
size: .
D: .
V: TRBV28
DNA: TGTGCCAGCACCATAAGAGCAGGTCCCCAAGAGACCCAGTACTTC
CDR3: CASTIRAGPQETQYF

J: TRBJ1-1
size: .
D: .
V: TRBV2
DNA: TGTGCCAGCAGTGAGGGGGCGAACACTGAAGCTTTCTTT
CDR3: CASSEGANTEAFF

J: TRBJ2-7
size: .
D: .
V: TRBV5-1
DNA: TGCGCCAGTCACCTGGGGGGAGCGGCCTCCTACGAGCAGTACTTC
CDR3: CASHLGGAASYEQYF

J: TRBJ2-5
size: .
D: .
V: TRBV19
DNA: TGTGCCAGTAGTATAGGGGGTGAGGCCAGGGGAAAGACCCAGTACTTC
CDR3: CASSIGGEARGKTQYF

J: TRBJ2-1
size: .
D: .
V: TRBV29-1
DNA: TGCAGCGTTACTAGCCACAATGAGCAGTTCTTC
CDR3: CSVTSHNEQFF

J: TRBJ2-5
size: few
D: .
V: TRBV5-1
DNA: TGCGCCAGCAGCTCTAATCCGGGACTCGAAGAGACCCAGTACTTC
CDR3: CASSSNPGLEETQYF

J: TRBJ2-7
size: .
D: TRBD2
V: TRBV5-4
DNA: TGTGCCAGCAGCCGCGGGACTAGCGGGAGCAACCCTAGCTCCTACGAGCAGTACTTC
CDR3: CASSRGTSGSNPSSYEQYF

J: TRBJ2-1
size: few
D: TRBD1
V: TRBV18
DNA: TGTGCCAGCTCACTGAACAGGGACAGCGAAGAGCAGTTCTTC
CDR3: CASSLNRDSEEQFF

J: TRBJ1-4
size: once
D: .
V: TRBV5-1
DNA: TGCGCCAGCAGCTCCGCAGGGGATAATGAAAAACTGTTTTTT
CDR3: CASSSAGDNEKLFF

J: TRBJ2-5
size: few
D: .
V: TRBV5-1
DNA: TGCGCCAGCAGCCTACAGTTGACAGTAACCCAAGAGACCCAGTACTTC
CDR3: CASSLQLTVTQETQYF

J: TRBJ2-7
size: .
D: .
V: TRBV4-2
DNA: TGTGCCAGCAGCCAAGAAGGAGGCTACTCCTACGAGCAGTACTTC
CDR3: CASSQEGGYSYEQYF

J: TRBJ2-3
size: .
D: .
V: TRBV7-8
DNA: TGTGCCAGCAGCCGTTCCGGGGGCACAGATACGCAGTATTTT
CDR3: CASSRSGGTDTQYF